These 3 T cell receptor beta chains came from one sample sequenced in a study of T cell repertoires in cytomegalovirus infection. Using its own MiXCR run on the reads, TCRdb lists one record per CDR3 protein. In the table there are approximately 170,000 distinct CDR3 sequences, approximately 17% of which are singletons. Input material: CD8+ T cells from PBMCs. These receptors originate from a human donor in good health (CMV status not recorded). Some clones in this sample may be carry-over from other donors' samples.

J is TRBJ2-2 and V is TRBV7-2; 10 bases are shared with TRBD2. Germline lookup yields CDR1 SGHTA and CDR2 FQGNSA. The J segment lost 4 bases and the V segment lost 7 bases, leaving 9 bases of the junction unmatched. The CDR3 is 16 amino acids. The CDR3 region is CASTQGLAGVTGELFF. CDR3 sequence (DNA): TGTGCCAGCACCCAGGGGCTAGCGGGAGTCACCGGGGAGCTGTTTTTT.

This clonotype was seen more than once but under ten times. The DNA of the CDR3 is TGTGCCAGCAGTTTAGGACGGGAGGAAGGAGAGACCCAGTACTTC. Translated: CASSLGREEGETQYF. The chain links TRBV28 to TRBJ2-5; 7 positions match TRBD2. The length of the CDR3 is 15 residues. From germline, CDR1 is MDHEN and CDR2 SYDVKM. Losses at the gene ends were 2 bases for V and 4 bases for J; bases not matched to a gene: 7.

The V call is TRBV7-2, the J call TRBJ2-1; D is unclear. CDR1 is SGHTA and CDR2 is FQGNSA in the germline V gene. This CDR3 has 15 amino acids. V lost 2 bases to trimming and J lost 0 bases, with 8 bases between them. CDR3 sequence: CASSLKISSYNEQFF. For the CDR3, the DNA is TGTGCCAGCAGCTTAAAGATAAGCTCCTACAATGAGCAGTTCTTC.